This T cell receptor (beta chain) was found in a study of blood T cell repertoires in COVID-19. Per the original data handling: The assay estimated nucleated cells by amplifying reference gene primers. Clones were read by immunoSEQ multiplex PCR, and TCRdb kept only the in-frame ones, dropping some. Clone size and V and J calls were adopted from that table, with D and trimming inferred from the DNA. The sample lists about 80,000 clones; approximately 86% were seen once. The clonotype comes from an older man with active or convalescent COVID-19. The sequencing input was peripheral blood.

The CDR3 protein is CASRSRGYGYTF. CDR3 sequence (DNA): TGTGCCAGCAGATCCAGAGGCTATGGCTACACCTTC. V usage is TRBV6-5 and J usage is TRBJ1-2; D unclear. The germline V gene has CDR1 MNHEY and CDR2 SVGAGI. CDR3 size: 12 residues. Trimming removed 6 bases at V and 4 bases at J, with 9 bases between.